Below, 28 T cell receptor beta chains from the same sample are listed, as sequenced in a study of T cells in tuberculosis (dated 2018 in TCRdb). The method behind the library was the immunoSEQ multiplex PCR assay. Held by TCRdb, this immuneACCESS table contains in-frame sequences only and omits some clones. Under half of the omission traces to an unresolved V gene where checked; the cause of the rest is unknown. This sample gives tens of thousands of clones in total; 85% to 95% of them show up just once. 9% to 13% of the sample rests with the top ten. The material sequenced was PBMCs. These receptors were taken from a donor aged 10-35 years with latent tuberculosis or without tuberculosis infection. Some clones in this sample may be carry-over from other donors' samples.

This clone has just one count. The CDR3 DNA reads as TGTGCCATCCGCGGGGGGAGCTTCAATAATTCACCCCTCCACTTT. Translating gives CAIRGGSFNNSPLHF. This rearrangement joins TRBV21-1 to TRBJ1-6. TRBV21-1 is termed a pseudogene. The CDR3 contains 15 residues.

This clone was counted once. The rearrangement links TRBV11-2 to TRBJ2-7, with D perhaps TRBD2 (6 bases). The germline CDR1 and CDR2 sequences are SGHAT and FQNNGV. V gave up 6 bases and J gave up 6 bases, with 21 bases separating them. The CDR3 is 15 residues long. CDR3 bases: TGTGCCAGCAGTTTTATGTTTGGGCGGGATTCCGAGCAGTACTTC. Protein product: CASSFMFGRDSEQYF. Full variable domain (remainder filled in from reference TRBV11-2 and TRBJ2-7): EAGVAQSPRYKIIEKRQSVAFWCNPISGHATLYWYQQILGQGPKLLIQFQNNGVVDDSQLPKDRFSAERLKGVDSTLKIQPAKLEDSAVYLCASSFMFGRDSEQYFGPGTRLTVT.

The genes are TRBV12-5 and TRBJ1-2, with D maybe TRBD1 (5 bases). Germline assignment: CDR1 LGHNT and CDR2 FRNRAP. The CDR3 totals 16 residues. The V and J ends lost 0 bases and 4 bases respectively, with 15 bases between them. CDR3 sequence: CASGLVQGEYGYGYTF. CDR3 bases: TGTGCTAGTGGTTTGGTACAAGGGGAATACGGCTATGGCTACACCTTC.

J is TRBJ1-5 and V is TRBV5-1; 8 nucleotides match TRBD1. Unmatched junction bases numbered 4, after V lost 2 bases and J lost 6 bases. The CDR3 length is 14 residues. Germline lookup yields CDR1 SGHRS and CDR2 YFSETQ. In DNA, the CDR3 is TGCGCCAGCAGCTTCGGACAGGGTGCTCAGCCCCAGCATTTT. Its protein is CASSFGQGAQPQHF.

The rearrangement joins TRBV4-3 to TRBJ2-1, with D possibly being TRBD1 (5 bases). Germline V gives CDR1 LGHNA, CDR2 YSLEER. V dropped 4 bases and J dropped 11 bases, with 15 bases sitting between them. The CDR3 spans 13 residues. The CDR3 DNA sequence: TGCGCCAGCAGCCTACGACAGCCAGATCAGCAGTTCTTC. Protein sequence: CASSLRQPDQQFF.

This chain links TRBV6-5 with TRBJ2-7; maybe TRBD2 (6 bases). V lost 2 bases and J lost 4, with 9 bases in between. Germline CDR1 MNHEY, CDR2 SVGAGI. The CDR3 is 13 amino acids. The CDR3 region is CASSYSREYEQYF. For the CDR3, the DNA is TGTGCCAGCAGTTACAGCCGGGAGTACGAGCAGTACTTC.

This chain connects TRBV7-9 to TRBJ2-7; 10 bases fit TRBD1. V dropped 1 base and J dropped 3; count of bases not matched to a gene: 6. The CDR3 is made up of 16 amino acids. Germline lookup yields CDR1 SEHNR and CDR2 FQNEAQ (reference sequence). The CDR3 DNA is TGTGCCAGCAGCTTAGGGCGACAGGGGGCGATCTACGAGCAGTACTTC. Encoded protein: CASSLGRQGAIYEQYF.

The V call is TRBV4-3, the J call TRBJ1-3, with 9 bases fitting TRBD1. This CDR3 spans 16 amino acids. CDR1 and CDR2 (germline): LGHNA, YSLEER. The trim removed 4 bases at V and 2 bases at J, leaving 6 bases unmatched. Here the CDR3 reads CASSPTGGGTGNTIYF. DNA for the CDR3: TGCGCCAGCAGCCCGACAGGGGGGGGAACTGGAAACACCATATATTTT.

Notes on this clone: One junction end disagrees with the germline gene, perhaps due to a read error. This chain joins TRBV19 and TRBJ1-5, with TRBD1 matching 8 bases. The CDR3 sequence is 16 residues long. In germline, CDR1 is LNHDA, CDR2 SQIVND (reference sequence). The DNA for the CDR3 is TGTGCCAGTAGAATAGGGACAGGAGTGTTCAATCAGCCCCAGCATTTT. This gives the protein CASRIGTGVFNQPQHF.

In its sample, this clone was seen once. J is TRBJ2-5 and V is TRBV29-1, with D possibly matching TRBD2 (5 bases). Germline V gives CDR1 SQVTM, CDR2 ANQGSEA. Trimming stripped 3 bases from V and 1 base from J, with 15 bases between. The CDR3 has 15 amino acids. CDR3 in amino acids: CSVEGLRRFQETQYF. CDR3 DNA: TGCAGCGTTGAGGGTCTCAGGAGGTTCCAAGAGACCCAGTACTTC. Supplemented by reference TRBV29-1 and TRBJ2-5, the full variable domain reads SAVISQKPSRDICQRGTSLTIQCQVDSQVTMMFWYRQQPGQSLTLIATANQGSEATYESGFVIDKFPISRPNLTFSTLTVSNMSPEDSSIYLCSVEGLRRFQETQYFGPGTRLLVL.

In this sample, this clone turned up a few times. The chain carries TRBV21-1 and TRBJ1-1; TRBD1 reflects the table's D call only, with no check against the DNA. TRBV21-1 is recorded as a pseudogene. The CDR3 totals 18 residues. Here the CDR3 reads CASSKECSRGRRNTEAFF. In DNA form, the CDR3 reads TGTGCCAGCAGCAAAGAGTGTAGCAGGGGGCGGAGGAACACTGAAGCTTTCTTT.

J is TRBJ2-3 and V is TRBV27, with TRBD2 identical over 8 bases. Germline-derived CDR1 and CDR2 are MNHEY and SMNVEV (reference sequence). V lost 3 bases, J lost 0 bases, and 5 bases stayed unmatched. The CDR3 has 16 residues. The CDR3 loop reads CASSFIAGRSTDTQYF. The CDR3 DNA follows: TGTGCCAGCAGTTTCATAGCGGGGCGTAGCACAGATACGCAGTATTTT.

The genes are TRBV7-2 and TRBJ2-1; a weak D match, TRBD1 (6 bases). Germline loops: CDR1 SGHTA, CDR2 FQGNSA. V lost 10 bases, J lost 4 bases, and 17 bases lay in between. The CDR3 spans 14 residues. CDR3 protein: CATPGTRTYNEQFF. The CDR3 coding sequence is TGTGCCACCCCCGGGACAAGGACTTACAATGAGCAGTTCTTC.

This clone turned up a few times. This sequence joins TRBV7-2 and TRBJ2-1, with 10 nucleotides matching TRBD2. The CDR3 is 15 residues long. Trimming at V came to 4 bases and at J to 8 bases, leaving 8 bases not matched to a gene. Germline lookup yields CDR1 SGHTA and CDR2 FQGNSA. The CDR3 is CASSSGLAWDHEQFF. The CDR3 DNA reads TGTGCCAGCAGCTCGGGACTAGCGTGGGATCATGAGCAGTTCTTC.

This rearrangement joins TRBV19 to TRBJ2-7; the D is unclear. This CDR3 contains 13 residues. From germline, CDR1 is LNHDA and CDR2 SQIVND (reference sequence). Trimming removed 5 bases from V and 3 bases from J, with 11 bases in between. The CDR3 coding sequence is TGTGCCAGTAGTCCCAGGTACGACTACGAGCAGTACTTC. It specifies CASSPRYDYEQYF.

The chain employs TRBV6-4 and TRBJ2-6, with 7 nucleotides matching TRBD1. CDR1 and CDR2 from the germline V gene are MRHNA and SNTAGT. CDR3 length: 16 residues. V lost 1 base, J lost 2 bases, and 2 bases stayed unmatched. The CDR3 DNA reads TGTGCCAGCAGTGACTACGACAGGGCTGGGGCCAACGTCCTGACTTTC. Its translation is CASSDYDRAGANVLTF.

The chain uses TRBV19 and TRBJ2-7, with TRBD1 as a possible D gene (5 bases). The CDR3 is made up of 15 amino acids. Germline values: CDR1 LNHDA, CDR2 SQIVND (reference sequence). Trimming took off 3 bases at V and 1 base at J, with 13 bases between the two ends. In DNA, the CDR3 is TGTGCCAGTAGTATTGGGGCAGTCCTTTCCTACGAGCAGTACTTC. This translates into CASSIGAVLSYEQYF.

This chain uses TRBV5-1 with TRBJ2-3; TRBD2 is a possible D gene (6 bases). CDR1 is SGHRS, CDR2 YFSETQ, per germline. The CDR3 runs to 15 residues. V lost 0 bases and J 6 bases, leaving 14 bases between the germline ends. The CDR3 region is CASSLVEGIGDTQYF. CDR3 nucleotide sequence: TGCGCCAGCAGCTTGGTGGAGGGTATAGGGGATACGCAGTATTTT.

The CDR3 is CASSIKEQPWSPDTQYF. The CDR3, as DNA: TGTGCCAGTAGTATAAAGGAACAGCCATGGTCGCCAGATACGCAGTATTTT. This rearrangement joins TRBV19 to TRBJ2-3; D unclear. CDR1 and CDR2 from the germline V gene are LNHDA and SQIVND (reference sequence). There are 17 residues in the CDR3. Deletions cut 2 bases from V and 4 bases from J, with 19 bases between.

This clone was observed once. The chain links TRBV5-1 to TRBJ1-6; weak D call: TRBD1 (5 bases). Trimming took 5 bases from V and 7 from J, leaving 19 bases between them. Germline lookup yields CDR1 SGHRS and CDR2 YFSETQ. The CDR3 has 16 residues. The CDR3 region has the DNA TGCGCCAGCAGTAAACAGGCGACCGCTGAGAATTCACCCCTCCACTTT. Translating it yields CASSKQATAENSPLHF.

The chain is built from TRBV7-2 and TRBJ1-2; 12 bases match TRBD1. CDR1 is SGHTA, CDR2 FQGNSA, per germline. The CDR3 consists of 16 residues. The V gene end was trimmed by 5 bases and the J gene end by 7 bases; junction bases not matched to a gene: 11. The chain's CDR3 is CASSPPPGQGARGYTF. The CDR3 DNA reads TGTGCCAGCAGCCCTCCACCGGGACAGGGGGCGCGTGGCTACACCTTC. Complete variable domain (other parts from reference TRBV7-2 and TRBJ1-2): GAGVSQSPSNKVTEKGKDVELRCDPISGHTALYWYRQSLGQGLEFLIYFQGNSAPDKSGLPSDRFSAERTGGSVSTLTIQRTQQEDSAVYLCASSPPPGQGARGYTFGSGTRLTVV.

This chain uses TRBV2 with TRBJ1-1; TRBD1 might be the D (6 bases). The CDR3 has 13 residues. Germline lookup yields CDR1 SNHLY and CDR2 FYNNEI. The V and J ends lost 8 bases and 0 bases respectively, with 10 bases between them. The CDR3 sequence is CASAGQLNTEAFF. The CDR3 DNA reads TGTGCCAGCGCAGGACAGTTGAACACTGAAGCTTTCTTT.

This chain joins TRBV10-3 and TRBJ1-5, with a tentative D call TRBD1 (6 bases). The CDR3 length is 14 residues. Trimming cost V 5 bases and J 1 base, with 9 bases left between them. Germline CDR1 is ENHRY and CDR2 is SYGVKD. For the CDR3, the DNA is TGTGCCATCAGTTTGGGGGCGAGCAATCAGCCCCAGCATTTT. Protein: CAISLGASNQPQHF.

The genes are TRBV19 and TRBJ1-6; 9 nucleotides agree with TRBD1. This CDR3 contains 15 residues. The V gene's germline CDR1 is LNHDA and CDR2 SQIVND (reference sequence). Unmatched junction bases numbered 8, after V lost 5 bases and J lost 9 bases. The DNA of the CDR3 is TGTGCCAGTAGTTCGGGACAGGGATATGGTTCACCCCTCCACTTT. It is translated as CASSSGQGYGSPLHF.

The CDR3: CSVELFGTSYGYTF. DNA of the CDR3: TGCAGCGTTGAGTTGTTCGGGACATCCTATGGCTACACCTTC. The chain combines TRBV29-1 with TRBJ1-2; possibly TRBD1 for D (6 bases). Germline V lookup: CDR1 SQVTM, CDR2 ANQGSEA. The CDR3 is 14 amino acids. V lost 3 bases and J 4 bases, leaving 15 bases between the germline ends.

This clone occurred once. In nucleotides, the CDR3 is TGTGCCAGCAGCCAAGATGAATCGGGAAAAGGAAACACCATATATTTT. Amino acids: CASSQDESGKGNTIYF. The chain joins TRBV4-2 to TRBJ1-3; no firm D call. The germline CDR1 and CDR2 sequences are LGHNA and YNFKEQ. V lost 0 bases and J lost 4, with 13 bases in between. The CDR3 covers 16 residues.

The chain has TRBV11-2 and TRBJ2-7; D remains ambiguous. The CDR3 spans 14 residues. With 6 bases removed from V and 1 base from J, the gap between germline ends came to 13 bases. Germline CDR1 reads SGHAT; CDR2 reads FQNNGV. CDR3 coding DNA: TGTGCCAGCAGAATAGGTCCAGGATCCTACGAGCAGTACTTC. The encoded protein is CASRIGPGSYEQYF.

The V and J genes are TRBV10-3 and TRBJ1-5; D gene unclear. The germline V gene encodes CDR1 ENHRY and CDR2 SYGVKD. The CDR3 is made up of 14 amino acids. V lost 3 bases to trimming and J lost 3 bases, with 9 bases between them. The CDR3: CAISDWQANQPQHF. CDR3 sequence (DNA): TGTGCCATCAGTGATTGGCAGGCCAATCAGCCCCAGCATTTT.